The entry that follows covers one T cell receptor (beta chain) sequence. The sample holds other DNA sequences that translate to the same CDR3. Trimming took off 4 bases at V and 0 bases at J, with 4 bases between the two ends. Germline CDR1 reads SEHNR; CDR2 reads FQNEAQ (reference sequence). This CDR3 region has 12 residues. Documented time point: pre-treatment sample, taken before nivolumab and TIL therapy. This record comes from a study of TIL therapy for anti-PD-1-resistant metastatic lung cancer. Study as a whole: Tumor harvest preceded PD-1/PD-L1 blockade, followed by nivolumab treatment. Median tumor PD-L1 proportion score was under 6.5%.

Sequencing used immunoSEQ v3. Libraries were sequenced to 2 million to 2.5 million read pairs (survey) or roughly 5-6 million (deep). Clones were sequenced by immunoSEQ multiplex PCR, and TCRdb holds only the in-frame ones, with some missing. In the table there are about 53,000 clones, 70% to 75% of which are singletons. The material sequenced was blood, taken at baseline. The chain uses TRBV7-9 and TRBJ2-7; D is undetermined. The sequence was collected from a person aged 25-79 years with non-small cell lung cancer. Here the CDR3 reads CASSSSSYEQYF. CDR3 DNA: TGTGCCAGCAGCTCGAGCTCCTACGAGCAGTACTTC.